This TCR beta chain was documented in a study of blood T cell repertoires in COVID-19. Study as a whole: PBMCs, B-cell-depleted T cells, or T cells were the source of the cDNA or gDNA that made up the material.

Seattle patients were enrolled while actively infected and followed longitudinally. Method: immunoSEQ multiplex PCR; TCRdb's copy keeps in-frame clones and lacks some. The sample lists about 38,000 clones; about 90% were seen once. Trimming at V came to 4 bases and at J to 6 bases, leaving 5 bases not matched to a gene. CDR1 and CDR2 from the germline V gene are SGDLS and YYNGEE. The length of the CDR3 is 15 residues. The source is a man between 60 and 75 years old with COVID-19, enrolled during active disease. The specimen sequenced was peripheral blood. The rearrangement uses TRBV9 and TRBJ2-2; 11 bases align to TRBD1. The CDR3 sequence: CASSLGQGAAGELFF. As DNA, the CDR3 is TGTGCCAGCAGCCTAGGACAGGGGGCGGCCGGGGAGCTGTTTTTT. The entire variable domain, with the rest obtained from reference TRBV9 and TRBJ2-2, is as follows: DSGVTQTPKHLITATGQRVTLRCSPRSGDLSVYWYQQSLDQGLQFLIQYYNGEERAKGNILERFSAQQFPDLHSELNLSSLELGDSALYFCASSLGQGAAGELFFGEGSRLTVL.